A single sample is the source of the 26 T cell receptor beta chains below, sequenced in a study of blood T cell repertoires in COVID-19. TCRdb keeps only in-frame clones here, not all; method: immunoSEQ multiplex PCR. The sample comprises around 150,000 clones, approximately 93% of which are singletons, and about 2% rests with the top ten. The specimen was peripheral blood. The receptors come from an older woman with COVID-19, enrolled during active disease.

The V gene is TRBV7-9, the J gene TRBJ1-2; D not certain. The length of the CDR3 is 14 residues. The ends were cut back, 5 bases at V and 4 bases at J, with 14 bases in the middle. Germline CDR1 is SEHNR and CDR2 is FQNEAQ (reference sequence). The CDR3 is CASSTTMRVYGYTF. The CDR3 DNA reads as TGTGCCAGCAGCACAACGATGAGGGTCTATGGCTACACCTTC.

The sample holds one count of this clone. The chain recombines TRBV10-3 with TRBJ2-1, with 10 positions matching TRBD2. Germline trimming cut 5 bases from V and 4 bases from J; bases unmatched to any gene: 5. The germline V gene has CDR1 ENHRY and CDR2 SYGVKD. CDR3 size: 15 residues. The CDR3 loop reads CAISHTSGTYNEQFF. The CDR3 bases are TGTGCCATCAGTCATACTAGCGGGACTTACAATGAGCAGTTCTTC.

For the CDR3, the DNA is TGTGCCAGCAGCTTAGGGGGACAGGGCCTCAATCAGCCCCAGCATTTT. This codes for CASSLGGQGLNQPQHF. This chain links TRBV7-2 with TRBJ1-5; 9 bases map to TRBD1. V lost 1 base to trimming and J lost 3 bases; unmatched junction nucleotides: 4. There are 16 residues in the CDR3. CDR1 and CDR2 (germline): SGHTA, FQGNSA.

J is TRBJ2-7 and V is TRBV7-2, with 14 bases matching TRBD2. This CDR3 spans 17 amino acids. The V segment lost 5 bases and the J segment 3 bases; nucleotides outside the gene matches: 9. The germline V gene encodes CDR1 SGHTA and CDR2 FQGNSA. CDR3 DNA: TGTGCCAGCAGCGGACCGGGACTAGCGGGAGCAGGCTACGAGCAGTACTTC. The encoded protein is CASSGPGLAGAGYEQYF. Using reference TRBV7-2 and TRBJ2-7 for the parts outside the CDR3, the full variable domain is GAGVSQSPSNKVTEKGKDVELRCDPISGHTALYWYRQSLGQGLEFLIYFQGNSAPDKSGLPSDRFSAERTGGSVSTLTIQRTQQEDSAVYLCASSGPGLAGAGYEQYFGPGTRLTVT.

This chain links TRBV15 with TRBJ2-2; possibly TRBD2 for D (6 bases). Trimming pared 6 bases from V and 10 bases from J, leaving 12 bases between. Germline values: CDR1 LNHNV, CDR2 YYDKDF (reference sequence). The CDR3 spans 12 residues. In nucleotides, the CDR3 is TGTGCCACCAGTCGATGGGGGGAGGAGCTGTTTTTT. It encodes CATSRWGEELFF. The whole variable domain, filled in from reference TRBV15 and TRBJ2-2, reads DAMVIQNPRYQVTQFGKPVTLSCSQTLNHNVMYWYQQKSSQAPKLLFHYYDKDFNNEADTPDNFQSRRPNTSFCFLDIRSPGLGDTAMYLCATSRWGEELFFGEGSRLTVL.

The CDR3 protein is CASSRYAEGYTF. CDR3 coding DNA: TGTGCCAGCAGCCGGTACGCGGAAGGCTACACCTTC. The V call is TRBV3-1 (or the pseudogene TRBV3-2), the J call TRBJ1-2; no firm D call. The V end lost 4 bases, the J end lost 8 bases, and 11 bases lay between the germline ends. CDR3 length: 12 residues. Germline CDR1 LGHDT, CDR2 YNNKEL (reference sequence).

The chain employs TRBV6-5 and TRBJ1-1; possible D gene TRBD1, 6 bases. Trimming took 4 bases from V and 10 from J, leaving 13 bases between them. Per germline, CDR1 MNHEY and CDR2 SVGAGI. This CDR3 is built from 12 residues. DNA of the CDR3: TGTGCCAGCAGTTCCCAGGGGCAGGGAGCTTTCTTT. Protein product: CASSSQGQGAFF.

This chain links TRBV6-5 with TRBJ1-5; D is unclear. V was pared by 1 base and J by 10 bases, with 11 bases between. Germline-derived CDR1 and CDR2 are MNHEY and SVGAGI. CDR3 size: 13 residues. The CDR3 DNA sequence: TGTGCCAGCAGTTACTGGAAAGGGAGTCCCCAGCATTTT. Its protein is CASSYWKGSPQHF.

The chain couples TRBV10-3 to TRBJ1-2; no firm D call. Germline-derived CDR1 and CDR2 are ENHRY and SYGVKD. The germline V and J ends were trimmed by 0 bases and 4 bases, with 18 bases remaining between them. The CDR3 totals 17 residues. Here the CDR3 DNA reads TGTGCCATCAGTGAGTCAGGAAGAACGTGGGGAGGCTATGGCTACACCTTC. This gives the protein CAISESGRTWGGYGYTF.

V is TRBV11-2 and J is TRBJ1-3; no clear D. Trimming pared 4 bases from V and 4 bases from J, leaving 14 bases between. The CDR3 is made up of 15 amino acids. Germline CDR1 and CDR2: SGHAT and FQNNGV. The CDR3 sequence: CASSSLWAGGNTIYF. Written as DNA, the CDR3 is TGTGCCAGCAGCTCCCTTTGGGCAGGCGGAAACACCATATATTTT.

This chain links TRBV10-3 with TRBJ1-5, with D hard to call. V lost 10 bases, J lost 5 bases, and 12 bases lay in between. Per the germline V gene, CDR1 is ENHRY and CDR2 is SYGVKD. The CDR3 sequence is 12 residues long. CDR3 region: CATRAGDQPQHF. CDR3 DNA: TGTGCCACGAGGGCCGGCGATCAGCCCCAGCATTTT.

CDR3 loop: CSVRDREDYGYTF. As DNA, the CDR3 is TGCAGCGTGCGGGACAGGGAGGACTATGGCTACACCTTC. The chain has TRBV29-1 and TRBJ1-2, with TRBD1 matching 9 bases. The CDR3 runs 13 residues. The germline CDR1 and CDR2 sequences are SQVTM and ANQGSEA. After removal of 6 bases from V and 3 bases from J, the junction contained 5 bases not matched to a gene.

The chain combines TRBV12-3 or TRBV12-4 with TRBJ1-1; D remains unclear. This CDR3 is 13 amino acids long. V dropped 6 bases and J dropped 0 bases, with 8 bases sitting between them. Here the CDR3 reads CASSRHLNTEAFF. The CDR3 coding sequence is TGTGCCAGCAGCCGACACCTGAACACTGAAGCTTTCTTT.

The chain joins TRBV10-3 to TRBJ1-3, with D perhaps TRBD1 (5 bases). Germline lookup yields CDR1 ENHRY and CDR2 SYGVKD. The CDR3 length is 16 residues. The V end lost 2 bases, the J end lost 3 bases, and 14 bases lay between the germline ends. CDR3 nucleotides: TGTGCCATCAGTGAGGGGTTCAGGGAGGATGGAAACACCATATATTTT. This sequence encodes CAISEGFREDGNTIYF.

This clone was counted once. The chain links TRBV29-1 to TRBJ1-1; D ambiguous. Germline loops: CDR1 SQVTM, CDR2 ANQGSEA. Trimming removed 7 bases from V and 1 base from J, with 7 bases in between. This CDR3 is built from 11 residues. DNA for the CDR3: TGCAGCGCCACAGAGAACACTGAAGCTTTCTTT. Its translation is CSATENTEAFF.

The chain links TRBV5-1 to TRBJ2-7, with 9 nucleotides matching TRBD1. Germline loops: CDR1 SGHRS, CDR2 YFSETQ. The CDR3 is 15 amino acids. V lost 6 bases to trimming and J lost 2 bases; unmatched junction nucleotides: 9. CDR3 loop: CASTFGGTGTYEQYF. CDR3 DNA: TGCGCCAGCACCTTCGGCGGGACAGGGACCTACGAGCAGTACTTC.

The CDR3 DNA reads as TGTGCCAGCAGCCCCCCCCGGCGGGGCCTCGGAAACACCATATATTTT. Protein sequence: CASSPPRRGLGNTIYF. This chain links TRBV13 with TRBJ1-3; possible D gene TRBD1, 5 bases. Germline CDR1 and CDR2: PRHDT and FYEKMQ (reference sequence). V lost 5 bases and J lost 4, with 18 bases in between. The CDR3 runs to 16 residues.

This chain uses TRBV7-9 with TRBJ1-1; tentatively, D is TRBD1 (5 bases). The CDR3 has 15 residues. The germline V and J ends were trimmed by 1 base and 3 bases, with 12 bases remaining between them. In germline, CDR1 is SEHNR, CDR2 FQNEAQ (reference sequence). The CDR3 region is CASSLGDRGDTEAFF. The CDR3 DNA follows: TGTGCCAGCAGCTTAGGGGACCGGGGGGACACTGAAGCTTTCTTT. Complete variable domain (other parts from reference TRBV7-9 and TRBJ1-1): DTGVSQNPRHKITKRGQNVTFRCDPISEHNRLYWYRQTLGQGPEFLTYFQNEAQLEKSRLLSDRFSAERPKGSFSTLEIQRTEQGDSAMYLCASSLGDRGDTEAFFGQGTRLTVV.

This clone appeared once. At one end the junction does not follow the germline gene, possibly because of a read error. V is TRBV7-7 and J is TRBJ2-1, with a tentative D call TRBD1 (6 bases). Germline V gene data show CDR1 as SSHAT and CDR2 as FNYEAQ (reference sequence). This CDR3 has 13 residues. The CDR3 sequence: CASSPDSYNEQFF. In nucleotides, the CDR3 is TGTGCTAGCAGCCCGGACAGCTACAATGAGCAGTTCTTC.

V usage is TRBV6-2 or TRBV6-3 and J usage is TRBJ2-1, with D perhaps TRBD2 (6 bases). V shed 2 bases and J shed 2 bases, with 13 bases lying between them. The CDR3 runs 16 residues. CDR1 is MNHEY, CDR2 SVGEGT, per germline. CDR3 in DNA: TGTGCCAGCAGTTACCCGGCGGGGACTCCCTACAATGAGCAGTTCTTC. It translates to CASSYPAGTPYNEQFF.

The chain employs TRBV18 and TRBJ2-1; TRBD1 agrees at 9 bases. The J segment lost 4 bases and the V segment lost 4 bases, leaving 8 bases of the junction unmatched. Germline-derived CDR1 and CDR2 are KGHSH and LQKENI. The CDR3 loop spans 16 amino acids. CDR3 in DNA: TGTGCCAGCTCACGGGACAGGGAGTTGGGTTACAATGAGCAGTTCTTC. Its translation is CASSRDRELGYNEQFF.

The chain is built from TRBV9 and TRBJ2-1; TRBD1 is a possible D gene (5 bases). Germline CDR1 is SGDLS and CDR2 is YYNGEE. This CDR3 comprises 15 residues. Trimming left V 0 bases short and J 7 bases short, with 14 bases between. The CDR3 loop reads CASSVVGQGGNEQFF. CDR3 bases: TGTGCCAGCAGCGTAGTGGGGCAGGGTGGGAATGAGCAGTTCTTC.

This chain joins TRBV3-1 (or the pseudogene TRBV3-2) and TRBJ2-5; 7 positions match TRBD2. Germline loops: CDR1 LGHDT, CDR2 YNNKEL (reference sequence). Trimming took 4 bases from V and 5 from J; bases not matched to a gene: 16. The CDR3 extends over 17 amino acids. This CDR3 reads CASSRVGSGASLETQYF. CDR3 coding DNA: TGTGCCAGCAGCCGTGTCGGGAGCGGGGCCAGCTTGGAGACCCAGTACTTC.

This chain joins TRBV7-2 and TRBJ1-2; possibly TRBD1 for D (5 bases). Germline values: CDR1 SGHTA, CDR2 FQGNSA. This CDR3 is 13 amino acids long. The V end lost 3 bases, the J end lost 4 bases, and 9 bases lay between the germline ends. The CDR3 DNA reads TGTGCCAGCAGCTTCCAGGGAAGCTATGGCTACACCTTC. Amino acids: CASSFQGSYGYTF.

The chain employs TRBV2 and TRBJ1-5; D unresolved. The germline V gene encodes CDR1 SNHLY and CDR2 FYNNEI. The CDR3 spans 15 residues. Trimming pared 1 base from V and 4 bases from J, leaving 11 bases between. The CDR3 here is CASSEGLIGNQPQHF. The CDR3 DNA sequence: TGTGCCAGCAGTGAAGGCCTTATCGGGAATCAGCCCCAGCATTTT.

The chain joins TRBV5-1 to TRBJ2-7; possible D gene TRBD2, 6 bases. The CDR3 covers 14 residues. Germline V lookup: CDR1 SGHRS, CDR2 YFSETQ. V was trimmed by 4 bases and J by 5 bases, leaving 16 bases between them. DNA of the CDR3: TGCGCCAGCAGCCCCCTCACTAGCACTGACGAGCAGTACTTC. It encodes CASSPLTSTDEQYF.